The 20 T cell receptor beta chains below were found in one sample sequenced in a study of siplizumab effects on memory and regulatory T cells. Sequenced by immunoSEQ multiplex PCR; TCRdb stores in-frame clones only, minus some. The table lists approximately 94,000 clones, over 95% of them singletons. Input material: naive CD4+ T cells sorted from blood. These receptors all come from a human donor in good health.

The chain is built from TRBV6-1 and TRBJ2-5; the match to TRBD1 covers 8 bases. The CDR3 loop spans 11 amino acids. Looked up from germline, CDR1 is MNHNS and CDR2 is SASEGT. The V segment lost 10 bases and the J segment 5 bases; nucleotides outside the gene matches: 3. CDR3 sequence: CATRQGETQYF. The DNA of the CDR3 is TGTGCCACCAGACAGGGGGAGACCCAGTACTTC.

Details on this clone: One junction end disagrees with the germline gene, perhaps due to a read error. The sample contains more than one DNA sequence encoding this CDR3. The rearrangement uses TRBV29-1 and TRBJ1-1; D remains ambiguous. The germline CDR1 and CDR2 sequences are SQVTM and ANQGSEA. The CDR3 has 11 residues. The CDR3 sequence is CSVEGNTEAFF. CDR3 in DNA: TGCAGCGTTGAAGGGAACACTGAGGCTTTCTTT.

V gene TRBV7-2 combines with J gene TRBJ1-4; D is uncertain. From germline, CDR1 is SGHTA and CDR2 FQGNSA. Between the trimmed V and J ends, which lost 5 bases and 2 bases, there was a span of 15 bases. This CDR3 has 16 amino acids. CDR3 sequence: CASSPAGGLTNEKLFF. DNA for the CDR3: TGTGCCAGCAGCCCAGCGGGCGGGCTGACTAATGAAAAACTGTTTTTT. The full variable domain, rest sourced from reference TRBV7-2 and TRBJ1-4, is GAGVSQSPSNKVTEKGKDVELRCDPISGHTALYWYRQSLGQGLEFLIYFQGNSAPDKSGLPSDRFSAERTGGSVSTLTIQRTQQEDSAVYLCASSPAGGLTNEKLFFGSGTQLSVL.

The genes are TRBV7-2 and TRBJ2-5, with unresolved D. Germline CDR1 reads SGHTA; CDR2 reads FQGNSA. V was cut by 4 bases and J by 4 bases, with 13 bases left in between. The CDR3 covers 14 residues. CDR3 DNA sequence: TGTGCCAGCAGCTCGTACAAAGTTGGAGAGACCCAGTACTTC. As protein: CASSSYKVGETQYF.

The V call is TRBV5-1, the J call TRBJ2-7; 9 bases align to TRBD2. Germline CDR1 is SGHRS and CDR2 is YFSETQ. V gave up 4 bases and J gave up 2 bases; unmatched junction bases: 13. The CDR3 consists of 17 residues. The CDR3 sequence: CASSPLSGGLKPYEQYF. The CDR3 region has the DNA TGCGCCAGCAGCCCACTTAGCGGGGGCCTTAAACCCTACGAGCAGTACTTC.

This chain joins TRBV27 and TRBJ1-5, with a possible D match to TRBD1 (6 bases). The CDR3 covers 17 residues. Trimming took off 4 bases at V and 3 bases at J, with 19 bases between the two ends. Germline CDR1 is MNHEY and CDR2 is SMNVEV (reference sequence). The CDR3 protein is CASSSVFGTRANQPQHF. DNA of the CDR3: TGTGCCAGCAGTTCCGTATTTGGGACAAGGGCCAATCAGCCCCAGCATTTT.

The CDR3 DNA sequence: TGTGCCAGCCAGGGGAGCTATGGCTACACCTTC. Protein product: CASQGSYGYTF. This rearrangement joins TRBV28 to TRBJ1-2; D may be TRBD1 (6 bases). Trimming cost V 8 bases and J 4 bases, with 8 bases left between them. CDR3 length: 11 residues. The germline V gene has CDR1 MDHEN and CDR2 SYDVKM.

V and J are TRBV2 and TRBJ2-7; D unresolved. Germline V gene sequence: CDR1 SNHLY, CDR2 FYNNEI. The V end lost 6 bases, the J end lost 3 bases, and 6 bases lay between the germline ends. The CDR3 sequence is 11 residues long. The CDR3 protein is CASRNSYEQYF. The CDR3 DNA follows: TGTGCCAGCAGAAACAGCTACGAGCAGTACTTC.

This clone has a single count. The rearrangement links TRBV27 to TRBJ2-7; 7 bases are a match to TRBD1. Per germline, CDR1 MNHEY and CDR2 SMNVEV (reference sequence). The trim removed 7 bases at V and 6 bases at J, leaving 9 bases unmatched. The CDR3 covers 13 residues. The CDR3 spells CASTPRQGFEQYF. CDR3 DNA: TGTGCCAGCACTCCTCGACAGGGTTTCGAGCAGTACTTC.

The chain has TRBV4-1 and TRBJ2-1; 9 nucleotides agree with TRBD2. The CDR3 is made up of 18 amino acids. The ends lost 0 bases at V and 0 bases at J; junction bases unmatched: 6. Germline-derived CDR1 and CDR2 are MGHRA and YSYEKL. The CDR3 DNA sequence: TGCGCCAGCAGCCAAGATCGGGCGGGGGGGCTCTCCTACAATGAGCAGTTCTTC. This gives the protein CASSQDRAGGLSYNEQFF.

The CDR3 DNA is TGTGCCAGCACCCCGGGGGGGCCAGATACGCAGTATTTT. Translation gives CASTPGGPDTQYF. The chain combines TRBV7-2 with TRBJ2-3, with 8 bases lining up with TRBD2. CDR1 SGHTA and CDR2 FQGNSA come from the germline V gene. The CDR3 contains 13 residues. Germline trimming cut 7 bases from V and 4 bases from J; bases unmatched to any gene: 4.

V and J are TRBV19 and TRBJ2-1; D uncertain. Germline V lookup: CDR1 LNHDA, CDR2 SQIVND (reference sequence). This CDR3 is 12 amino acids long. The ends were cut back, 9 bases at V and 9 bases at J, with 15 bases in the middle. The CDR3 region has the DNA TGTGCCAGACGCTGGCCGAGTGGTGAGCAGTTCTTC. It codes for CARRWPSGEQFF.

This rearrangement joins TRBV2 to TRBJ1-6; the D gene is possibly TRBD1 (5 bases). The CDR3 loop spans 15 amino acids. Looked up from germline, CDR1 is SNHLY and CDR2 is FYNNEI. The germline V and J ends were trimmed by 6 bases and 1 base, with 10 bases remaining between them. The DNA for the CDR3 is TGTGCCAGCAGGCAGGGAGTATCCTATAATTCACCCCTCCACTTT. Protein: CASRQGVSYNSPLHF.

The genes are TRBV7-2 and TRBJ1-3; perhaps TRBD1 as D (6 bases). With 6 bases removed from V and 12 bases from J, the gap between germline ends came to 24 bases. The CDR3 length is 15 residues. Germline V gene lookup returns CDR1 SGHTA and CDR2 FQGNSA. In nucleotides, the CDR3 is TGTGCCAGCAGGCCCGGGACACAGGCCTCGGGGGGCATATATTTT. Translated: CASRPGTQASGGIYF.

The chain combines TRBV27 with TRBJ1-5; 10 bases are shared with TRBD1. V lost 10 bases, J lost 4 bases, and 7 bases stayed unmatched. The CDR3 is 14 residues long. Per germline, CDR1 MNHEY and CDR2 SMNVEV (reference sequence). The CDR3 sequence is CATRQGALNQPQHF. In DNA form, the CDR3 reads TGTGCCACCCGACAGGGGGCGCTTAATCAGCCCCAGCATTTT.

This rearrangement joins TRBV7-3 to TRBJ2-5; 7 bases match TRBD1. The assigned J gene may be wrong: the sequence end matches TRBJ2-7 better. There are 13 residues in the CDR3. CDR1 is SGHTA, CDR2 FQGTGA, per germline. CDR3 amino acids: CASSTRQGSEQYF. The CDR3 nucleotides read TGTGCCAGCAGCACAAGACAGGGAAGCGAGCAGTACTTC.

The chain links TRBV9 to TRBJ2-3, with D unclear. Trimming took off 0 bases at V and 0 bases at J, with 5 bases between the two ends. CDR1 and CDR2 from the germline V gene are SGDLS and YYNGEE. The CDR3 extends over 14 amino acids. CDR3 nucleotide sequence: TGTGCCAGCAGCGTAGATCCTAGCACAGATACGCAGTATTTT. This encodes CASSVDPSTDTQYF.

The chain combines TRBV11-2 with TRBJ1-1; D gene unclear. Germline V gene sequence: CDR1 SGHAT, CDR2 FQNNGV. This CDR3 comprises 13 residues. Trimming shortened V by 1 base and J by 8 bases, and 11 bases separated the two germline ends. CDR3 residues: CASSLALIREAFF. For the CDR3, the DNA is TGTGCCAGCAGCTTAGCGCTAATTCGGGAAGCTTTCTTT. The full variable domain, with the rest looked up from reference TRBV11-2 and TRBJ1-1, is EAGVAQSPRYKIIEKRQSVAFWCNPISGHATLYWYQQILGQGPKLLIQFQNNGVVDDSQLPKDRFSAERLKGVDSTLKIQPAKLEDSAVYLCASSLALIREAFFGQGTRLTVV.

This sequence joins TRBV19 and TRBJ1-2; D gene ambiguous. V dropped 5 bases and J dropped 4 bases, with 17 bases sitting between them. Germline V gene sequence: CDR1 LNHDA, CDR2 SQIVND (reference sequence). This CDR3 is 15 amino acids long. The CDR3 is CASSLQQGPFYGYTF. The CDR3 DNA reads TGTGCCAGTAGTTTGCAACAAGGCCCCTTCTATGGCTACACCTTC.

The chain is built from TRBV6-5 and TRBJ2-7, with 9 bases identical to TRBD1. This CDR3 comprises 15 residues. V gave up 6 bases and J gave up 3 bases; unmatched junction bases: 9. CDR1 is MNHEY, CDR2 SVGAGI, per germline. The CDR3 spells CASRYPGQGNYEQYF. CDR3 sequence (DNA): TGTGCCAGCAGGTATCCGGGACAGGGAAACTACGAGCAGTACTTC.